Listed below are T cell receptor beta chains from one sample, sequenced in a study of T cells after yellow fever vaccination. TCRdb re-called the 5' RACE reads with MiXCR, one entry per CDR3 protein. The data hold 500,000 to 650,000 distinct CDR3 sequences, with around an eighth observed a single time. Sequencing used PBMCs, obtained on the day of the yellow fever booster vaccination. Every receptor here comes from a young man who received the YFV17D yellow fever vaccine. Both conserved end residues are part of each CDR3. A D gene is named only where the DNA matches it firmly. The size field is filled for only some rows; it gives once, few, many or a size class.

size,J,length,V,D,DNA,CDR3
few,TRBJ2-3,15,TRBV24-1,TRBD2,TGTGCCACCTTTTGGACTAGCGGGAATCCAGATACGCAGTATTTT,CATFWTSGNPDTQYF
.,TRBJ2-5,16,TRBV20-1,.,TGCAGTGCTAGAGACGGTTGGGACATCCTCCAAGAGACCCAGTACTTC,CSARDGWDILQETQYF
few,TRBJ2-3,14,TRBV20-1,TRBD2,TGCAGTGGGACTAGCGGGAGTAGCACAGATACGCAGTATTTT,CSGTSGSSTDTQYF
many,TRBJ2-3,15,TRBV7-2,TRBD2,TGTGCCAGCAGCCAGGGTAGCGGGACGACAGATACGCAGTATTTT,CASSQGSGTTDTQYF
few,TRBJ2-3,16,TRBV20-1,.,TGCAGTGCTAGAAAAGTTCAGGAGGCTTTGGGAGATACGCAGTATTTT,CSARKVQEALGDTQYF
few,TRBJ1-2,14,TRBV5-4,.,TGTGCCAGCAATAATGTGGACACAAACTATGGCTACACCTTC,CASNNVDTNYGYTF
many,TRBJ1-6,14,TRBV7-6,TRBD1,TGTGCCAGCAGCCTAGACAGGGGTAATTCACCCCTCCACTTT,CASSLDRGNSPLHF
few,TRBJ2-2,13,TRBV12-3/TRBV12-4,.,TGTGCCAGCAGTTTACAGGGGTTCGGGGAGCTGTTTTTT,CASSLQGFGELFF
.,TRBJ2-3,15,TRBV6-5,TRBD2,TGTGCCAGCAGCTTGACTAGCCCAAGCACAGATACGCAGTATTTT,CASSLTSPSTDTQYF
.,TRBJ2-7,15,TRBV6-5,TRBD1,TGTGCCAGCAGTTACTCAACGGGACAGGGGCGCGAGCAGTACTTC,CASSYSTGQGREQYF
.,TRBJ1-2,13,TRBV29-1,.,TGCAGCGTTCAAGAAAGAGCTAACTATGGCTACACCTTC,CSVQERANYGYTF
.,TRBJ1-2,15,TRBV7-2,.,TGTGCCAGCAGTTACAATGTCAGGGTGTCTGGTGGCTACACCTTC,CASSYNVRVSGGYTF
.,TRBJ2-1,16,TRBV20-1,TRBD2,TGCAGTGCTAGAGATCTAACTAGCGGGAGTAAGGGTGAGCAGTTCTTC,CSARDLTSGSKGEQFF
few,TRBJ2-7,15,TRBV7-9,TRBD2,TGTGCCAGCAGCTTGGGGGGGACGGACCACTACGAGCAGTACTTC,CASSLGGTDHYEQYF